The 27 T cell receptor beta chains reported below all come from one sample, sequenced in a study of blood T cell repertoires in COVID-19. Clones were read by immunoSEQ multiplex PCR, and TCRdb kept only the in-frame ones, dropping some. The repertoire has approximately 280,000 clones, about four fifths of them found once; the top ten carry about 5%. Sequenced sample: PBMCs or T cells enriched from blood (not recorded which). The receptors derive from a middle-aged man who had been exposed to COVID-19.

The chain carries TRBV27 and TRBJ2-7; 14 positions match TRBD2. Germline lookup yields CDR1 MNHEY and CDR2 SMNVEV (reference sequence). This CDR3 comprises 16 residues. Trimming took 7 bases from V and 4 from J; bases not matched to a gene: 9. The CDR3 DNA sequence: TGTGCCAGCACAACCGGGACTAGCGGGAGACCATACGAGCAGTACTTC. It yields the protein CASTTGTSGRPYEQYF.

J is TRBJ2-7 and V is TRBV11-3, with D possibly TRBD2 on 5 matching bases. The germline V and J ends were trimmed by 3 bases and 7 bases, with 10 bases remaining between them. Per the germline V gene, CDR1 is SGHNT and CDR2 is YENEEA. CDR3 size: 12 residues. The CDR3 coding sequence is TGTGCCAGCAGCTTCGGACTCGGGGAGCAGTACTTC. Translating it yields CASSFGLGEQYF.

This clone was seen a single time. The CDR3 coding sequence is TGTGCCAGCGAGTCCCGGGACAGGGGGCCCGGGGAGCTGTTTTTT. Residues: CASESRDRGPGELFF. The J gene is TRBJ2-2, the V gene TRBV11-3; 12 bases line up with TRBD1. CDR1 SGHNT and CDR2 YENEEA come from the germline V gene. The CDR3 sequence is 15 residues long. With V trimmed by 8 bases and J by 6 bases, 7 bases remained unmatched.

The chain employs TRBV5-1 and TRBJ2-3; D might be TRBD2 (6 bases). V lost 1 base, J lost 5 bases, and 11 bases lay in between. The germline CDR1 and CDR2 sequences are SGHRS and YFSETQ. The CDR3 spans 14 residues. The CDR3 DNA reads as TGCGCCAGCAGCTTGACGACTAGGCAAGATACGCAGTATTTT. Translation gives CASSLTTRQDTQYF. Supplemented by reference TRBV5-1 and TRBJ2-3, the full variable domain reads KAGVTQTPRYLIKTRGQQVTLSCSPISGHRSVSWYQQTPGQGLQFLFEYFSETQRNKGNFPGRFSGRQFSNSRSEMNVSTLELGDSALYLCASSLTTRQDTQYFGPGTRLTVL.

With respect to this clone: The sample carries other DNA sequences with the same CDR3. The CDR3 DNA sequence: TGTGCCAGCAGCCCCAGCGGCACAGATACGCAGTATTTT. Its translation: CASSPSGTDTQYF. This chain connects TRBV7-9 to TRBJ2-3; D not resolved. V was shortened by 5 bases and J by 1 base, with 7 bases between the two germline ends. The CDR3 has 13 residues. Germline-derived CDR1 and CDR2 are SEHNR and FQNEAQ (reference sequence).

This sequence joins TRBV4-1 and TRBJ1-5; tentative D call: TRBD1 (5 bases). V dropped 0 bases and J dropped 0 bases, with 18 bases sitting between them. Germline V CDR1 and CDR2: MGHRA, YSYEKL. The CDR3 length is 19 residues. CDR3 sequence: CASSQDPGMIPYSNQPQHF. CDR3 nucleotide sequence: TGCGCCAGCAGCCAAGATCCAGGGATGATCCCTTATAGCAATCAGCCCCAGCATTTT.

The V gene is TRBV6-5, the J gene TRBJ2-7; D may be TRBD2 (5 bases). CDR1 and CDR2 from the germline V gene are MNHEY and SVGAGI. The CDR3 runs to 13 residues. Trimming left V 5 bases short and J 0 bases short, with 8 bases between. CDR3 DNA: TGTGCCAGCAGTAGGACTGTCTCCTACGAGCAGTACTTC. It encodes CASSRTVSYEQYF.

The gene calls are TRBV6-5 and TRBJ1-1; 8 bases align to TRBD1. CDR3 size: 15 residues. After removal of 7 bases from V and 0 bases from J, the junction contained 7 bases not matched to a gene. Looked up from germline, CDR1 is MNHEY and CDR2 is SVGAGI. CDR3 nucleotide sequence: TGTGCCAGCAACAACGGACAGGGTTTGAACACTGAAGCTTTCTTT. This encodes CASNNGQGLNTEAFF.

The CDR3 here is CASSGLAGERETQYF. The CDR3 DNA sequence: TGTGCCAGCTCCGGGCTAGCGGGAGAGAGAGAGACCCAGTACTTC. The chain is built from TRBV18 and TRBJ2-5; 10 nucleotides agree with TRBD2. V was pared by 6 bases and J by 4 bases, with 8 bases of the junction left unmatched. The CDR3 has 15 amino acids. The germline gives CDR1 KGHSH, CDR2 LQKENI.

The DNA for the CDR3 is TGCAGCGTTCTTCAGGGGAGCTCTGGAAACACCATATATTTT. This translates into CSVLQGSSGNTIYF. The rearrangement uses TRBV29-1 and TRBJ1-3; TRBD1 might be the D (6 bases). CDR1 SQVTM and CDR2 ANQGSEA come from the germline V gene. The V end was cut by 5 bases, the J end by 0 bases, with 11 bases between. CDR3 length equals 14 residues.

The CDR3, as DNA: TGTGCCACCAGTGATTTACAGAAGCAGTTCTTC. Protein sequence: CATSDLQKQFF. The gene calls are TRBV24-1 and TRBJ2-1; D uncertain. Trimming pared 1 base from V and 11 bases from J, leaving 5 bases between. Germline-derived CDR1 and CDR2 are KGHDR and SFDVKD. CDR3 length: 11 amino acids.

This chain links TRBV28 with TRBJ1-2, with unresolved D. The V gene lost 2 bases and the J gene lost 8 bases, with 9 bases spanning the gap. The CDR3 has 12 residues. Per the germline V gene, CDR1 is MDHEN and CDR2 is SYDVKM. In nucleotides, the CDR3 is TGTGCCAGCAGTTTAGAGGTCGGAGGCTACACCTTC. Translation gives CASSLEVGGYTF.

This chain joins TRBV5-4 and TRBJ2-1; 9 bases align to TRBD2. In germline, CDR1 is SGHNT, CDR2 YYREEE (reference sequence). The CDR3 runs 19 residues. J gave up 0 bases and V 2 bases, and 12 bases lay outside the gene matches. As DNA, the CDR3 is TGTGCCAGCAGCTTAATAAGCGGGAGGTGGGGGGCCTCCTACAATGAGCAGTTCTTC. Amino acids: CASSLISGRWGASYNEQFF.

This clone was seen a few times. The V gene is TRBV6-5, the J gene TRBJ1-3; D possibly corresponds to TRBD1 (5 bases). The CDR3 consists of 14 residues. Germline V gene sequence: CDR1 MNHEY, CDR2 SVGAGI. The germline V and J ends were trimmed by 7 bases and 0 bases, with 10 bases remaining between them. The CDR3 reads CASNDRNSGNTIYF. The CDR3 DNA reads TGTGCCAGCAACGACAGAAACTCTGGAAACACCATATATTTT.

This clone was recorded only once. The chain employs TRBV2 and TRBJ1-5; 8 bases map to TRBD1. V dropped 3 bases and J dropped 5; count of bases not matched to a gene: 3. The CDR3 is 14 amino acids. Germline V CDR1 and CDR2: SNHLY, FYNNEI. This chain's CDR3 is CASSEDRDDQPQHF. CDR3 sequence (DNA): TGTGCCAGCAGTGAGGACAGGGACGATCAGCCCCAGCATTTT.

This chain links TRBV11-2 with TRBJ2-7, with a tentative D call TRBD1 (6 bases). The CDR3 runs to 15 residues. With 1 base removed from V and 4 bases from J, the gap between germline ends came to 14 bases. Germline V gene data show CDR1 as SGHAT and CDR2 as FQNNGV. The CDR3 DNA sequence: TGTGCCAGCAGCTTAGTTTCCCAGGGGCTGTACGAGCAGTACTTC. Protein: CASSLVSQGLYEQYF.

The genes are TRBV5-1 and TRBJ2-5; 7 bases are shared with TRBD1. The germline CDR1 and CDR2 sequences are SGHRS and YFSETQ. V gave up 4 bases and J gave up 4 bases; unmatched junction bases: 7. The CDR3 loop spans 14 amino acids. CDR3 in amino acids: CASSLTGLLETQYF. The CDR3 DNA follows: TGCGCCAGCAGCCTGACAGGGTTGCTAGAGACCCAGTACTTC.

Here the CDR3 DNA reads TGTGCCAGCACCATTCACAAGAACACTGAAGCTTTCTTT. It encodes CASTIHKNTEAFF. The rearrangement uses TRBV6-5 and TRBJ1-1; D remains unclear. V lost 7 bases and J lost 1, with 10 bases in between. The CDR3 is 13 amino acids. Germline lookup yields CDR1 MNHEY and CDR2 SVGAGI.

The chain uses TRBV10-1 and TRBJ2-2; D call uncertain. Trimming removed 3 bases at V and 3 bases at J, with 5 bases between. The V gene's germline CDR1 is WNHNN and CDR2 SYGVQD (reference sequence). The CDR3 sequence is 13 residues long. For the CDR3, the DNA is TGCGCCAGCAGTGAATCCTACACCGGGGAGCTGTTTTTT. Its translation is CASSESYTGELFF.

The chain couples TRBV6-1 to TRBJ1-1; D remains ambiguous. Trimming took 3 bases from V and 5 from J, leaving 13 bases between them. Germline loops: CDR1 MNHNS, CDR2 SASEGT. The CDR3 spans 14 residues. The CDR3 coding sequence is TGTGCCAGCAGTGAGGGAGGGTACATGACTGAAGCTTTCTTT. Its translation: CASSEGGYMTEAFF.

This clone is a singleton in its sample. This chain joins TRBV21-1 and TRBJ2-3; the D call of TRBD2 is as the table states it, not checked on the DNA. TRBV21-1 is listed as a pseudogene. The CDR3 totals 16 residues. CDR3 nucleotide sequence: TGTGCCAGCAGCAAAGTTGGCGGGAGGAGTGGAAGTACGCAGTATTTT. It codes for CASSKVGGRSGSTQYF.

The rearrangement links TRBV6-5 to TRBJ2-1; no clear D gene. The CDR3 totals 13 residues. Trimming removed 9 bases at V and 0 bases at J, with 9 bases between. CDR1 is MNHEY and CDR2 is SVGAGI in the germline V gene. The CDR3 DNA reads as TGTGCCAGTTCGCGGCCCTCCTACAATGAGCAGTTCTTC. Its translation is CASSRPSYNEQFF.

As regards this clone: Germline and junction disagree at one end, which may indicate a read error. The chain couples TRBV4-1 to TRBJ2-3; tentatively, D is TRBD1 (5 bases). The CDR3 loop spans 16 amino acids. Germline CDR1 and CDR2: MGHRA and YSYEKL. CDR3 bases: TGCGCCAGCAGTCAAGAGAACTTGCGAGCTGGGGCGGCGCAGTATTTT. It yields the protein CASSQENLRAGAAQYF.

The rearrangement uses TRBV10-3 and TRBJ2-1; the D gene is possibly TRBD2 (5 bases). The V end was cut by 7 bases, the J end by 12 bases, with 13 bases between. This CDR3 region has 11 residues. Looked up from germline, CDR1 is ENHRY and CDR2 is SYGVKD. The CDR3 DNA reads TGTGCCATCATTACCGAGCGGTGGCAGTTCTTC. Encoded protein: CAIITERWQFF.

This clone was seen more than once but under ten times. V and J are TRBV2 and TRBJ2-7; 7 positions match TRBD2. CDR3 length equals 11 residues. In germline, CDR1 is SNHLY, CDR2 FYNNEI. V gave up 8 bases and J gave up 5 bases; unmatched junction bases: 3. The CDR3 DNA follows: TGTGCCAGCTACGGGGGGAACGAGCAGTACTTC. Translating gives CASYGGNEQYF.

The rearrangement uses TRBV5-4 and TRBJ2-7; TRBD1 agrees at 9 bases. Losses at the gene ends were 2 bases for V and 0 bases for J; bases not matched to a gene: 6. The CDR3 extends over 16 amino acids. Germline V gene lookup returns CDR1 SGHNT and CDR2 YYREEE (reference sequence). CDR3 protein: CASSLVGTGSSYEQYF. The CDR3 region has the DNA TGTGCCAGCAGCTTAGTTGGGACAGGGAGCTCCTACGAGCAGTACTTC.

This chain links TRBV3-1 (or the pseudogene TRBV3-2) with TRBJ1-6; TRBD1 matches 8 bases. This CDR3 comprises 13 residues. Trimming at V came to 8 bases and at J to 9 bases, leaving 6 bases not matched to a gene. Germline CDR1 is LGHDT and CDR2 is YNNKEL (reference sequence). CDR3 sequence reads: CASHQGARSPLHF. In DNA, the CDR3 is TGTGCCAGCCACCAGGGGGCGCGTTCACCCCTCCACTTT.